This TCR beta chain stems from a study of Ad26.COV2.S vaccination and SARS-CoV-2 variants. Broader study findings: Possible underestimation of total T cell responses by the TCR breadth and depth analyses was noted. Greater spike-specific TCR breadth was seen in vaccine recipients than in placebo recipients.

Comments on this clone: Its matching antigen is unknown.

The germline CDR1 and CDR2 sequences are SGHNT and YYREEE (reference sequence). This CDR3 has 16 amino acids. Germline trimming cut 4 bases from V and 4 bases from J; bases unmatched to any gene: 8. Treatment of the sample: about 20 received Ad26.COV2.S at low or high dose, single or two shots; roughly 5 received placebo; per-sample allocation not given. Specimens were obtained on day 63 following the first vaccine or placebo injection. Libraries were prepared by immunoSEQ multiplex PCR; TCRdb keeps only in-frame clonotypes and omits some of them. There are more than 400,000 clones in the sample; 90% occur only once, and less than 5.5% lies in the top ten.

This specimen was peripheral blood, taken in a trial of Ad26.COV2.S vaccine versus placebo. This receptor was obtained from a person between 18 and 59 years old who received the Ad26.COV2.S COVID-19 vaccine or a placebo. The chain links TRBV5-4 to TRBJ2-1; 10 bases are shared with TRBD2. DNA for the CDR3: TGTGCCAGCAGCACCCCTAGCGGGAGAGGTTACAATGAGCAGTTCTTC. It is translated as CASSTPSGRGYNEQFF.